This T cell receptor beta chain appears in the sequencing data of a study of OX40 agonist ivuxolimab in advanced cancers. Study findings and constraints: Clonal expansion was seen in CD4+ and CD8+ blood T cells by week 6 at 0.1 to 3.0 mg/kg.

The V end lost 7 bases, the J end lost 3 bases, and 20 bases lay between the germline ends. Germline V CDR1 and CDR2: SNHLY, FYNNEI. The CDR3 totals 16 residues. The assay was immunoSEQ multiplex PCR, and TCRdb's table has in-frame clones only and misses some. Of roughly 68,000 clones detected, 65% to 90% appear once; the ten largest clones hold roughly 1.4%. As for this clone: Antigen unknown.

The V and J genes are TRBV2 and TRBJ2-3; D unresolved. Sequences were derived from CD4+ or CD8+ T cells sorted from blood, sampled in a trial of the OX40 agonist ivuxolimab. The TCR originated in an adult with an advanced solid tumor such as melanoma, head and neck, liver or kidney cancer. CDR3 bases: TGTGCCAGCACCGCCCGTCTGGGGATCGGGACAGATACGCAGTATTTT. It is translated as CASTARLGIGTDTQYF.